A selection of T cell receptor beta chains follows, all from one sample in a study of Tregs in tolerant kidney transplant recipients. Produced via immunoSEQ multiplex PCR; TCRdb's table is partial and in-frame only. Here the sample spans hundreds of thousands of clones, approximately 84% being singletons. Input material: CD4+ T cells from blood. The receptors originated from a human donor in good health. CDR3s include the opening cysteine and the closing phenylalanine or tryptophan. A D gene is named only where the DNA matches it firmly. Size is stated for part of the rows, as once, few or many counts, or as a class when the clone is expanded.

CDR3: CASSYSDRFNSYEQYF
DNA: TGTGCCAGCAGTTACTCGGACAGGTTCAACTCCTACGAGCAGTACTTC
D: TRBD1
size: NA
J: TRBJ2-7
V: TRBV6-5

CDR3: CASGLVLGRAAAGNEKLFF
DNA: TGTGCTAGTGGTTTGGTCCTGGGGAGAGCGGCGGCAGGTAATGAAAAACTGTTTTTT
D: NA
size: NA
J: TRBJ1-4
V: TRBV12-5

CDR3: CASSPDRNTNYGYTF
DNA: TGTGCCAGCAGCCCCGACAGGAATACTAACTATGGCTACACCTTC
D: NA
size: NA
J: TRBJ1-2
V: TRBV5-6

CDR3: CASRSSPRRVEGRDIQYF
DNA: TGTGCAAGTCGCTCATCCCCCCGGCGAGTCGAAGGTAGGGACATTCAGTACTTC
D: NA
size: NA
J: TRBJ2-4
V: TRBV12-2

CDR3: CASSGTGASSGQYF
DNA: TGTGCCAGCAGCGGGACAGGGGCGAGTAGCGGGCAGTACTTC
D: TRBD1
size: once
J: TRBJ2-5
V: TRBV9

CDR3: CASRDRGEGTYEQYF
DNA: TGTGCCAGCAGGGACAGGGGGGAAGGGACCTACGAGCAGTACTTC
D: TRBD1
size: NA
J: TRBJ2-7
V: TRBV6-1

CDR3: CAWSPRPRGLNNEQFF
DNA: TGTGCCTGGAGTCCAAGGCCCCGGGGGCTAAACAATGAGCAGTTCTTC
D: NA
size: NA
J: TRBJ2-1
V: TRBV30

CDR3: CASSRDSGYEQYF
DNA: TGCGCCAGCAGTCGGGACAGTGGCTACGAGCAGTACTTC
D: TRBD1
size: NA
J: TRBJ2-7
V: TRBV4-3

CDR3: CASSCDQPQHF
DNA: TGTGCCAGCAGCTGTGATCAGCCCCAGCATTTT
D: NA
size: NA
J: TRBJ1-5
V: TRBV21-1

CDR3: CASSLNSYYTFNNEQFF
DNA: TGCGCCAGCAGCCTCAATTCCTACTACACATTCAACAATGAGCAGTTCTTC
D: NA
size: NA
J: TRBJ2-1
V: TRBV4-1

CDR3: CASSEGTYQETQYF
DNA: TGCGCCAGCAGTGAGGGGACGTACCAAGAGACCCAGTACTTC
D: NA
size: NA
J: TRBJ2-5
V: TRBV5-1

CDR3: CASSPVRGGISSTDTQYF
DNA: TGTGCCAGCAGCCCAGTGCGGGGGGGCATTTCGAGCACAGATACGCAGTATTTT
D: TRBD2
size: once
J: TRBJ2-3
V: TRBV7-8

CDR3: CASIRGQGVTEAFF
DNA: TGTGCCAGCATTCGCGGACAGGGGGTGACTGAAGCTTTCTTT
D: TRBD1
size: few
J: TRBJ1-1
V: TRBV6-5

CDR3: CASAGVFGETQYF
DNA: TGCGCCAGCGCGGGGGTTTTCGGAGAGACCCAGTACTTC
D: TRBD2
size: once
J: TRBJ2-5
V: TRBV5-1

CDR3: CSQPLPRGHSGDYEQYF
DNA: TGCAGCCAACCACTTCCGCGGGGGCATTCTGGAGATTACGAGCAGTACTTC
D: NA
size: NA
J: TRBJ2-7
V: TRBV29-1

CDR3: CASSPLRVTEAFF
DNA: TGTGCCAGCAGCCCCTTGCGCGTCACTGAAGCTTTCTTT
D: NA
size: once
J: TRBJ1-1
V: TRBV6-5

CDR3: CASSRQLAEDTDTQYF
DNA: TGCGCCAGCAGCCGACAACTAGCGGAAGACACAGATACGCAGTATTTT
D: TRBD2
size: NA
J: TRBJ2-3
V: TRBV4-1

CDR3: CASSSDRGGNTEAFF
DNA: TGTGCCAGCAGCTCGGACAGGGGCGGGAACACTGAAGCTTTCTTT
D: TRBD1
size: NA
J: TRBJ1-1
V: TRBV9

CDR3: CASSRGEDYEQYF
DNA: TGTGCCAGCAGTCGGGGGGAGGACTACGAGCAGTACTTC
D: TRBD2
size: NA
J: TRBJ2-7
V: TRBV6-1

CDR3: CASSLGLARNEQFF
DNA: TGCGCCAGCAGCTTGGGACTAGCCAGGAATGAGCAGTTCTTC
D: TRBD2
size: NA
J: TRBJ2-1
V: TRBV5-1

CDR3: CASTASHGYTF
DNA: TGTGCCAGCACCGCCAGTCATGGCTACACCTTC
D: NA
size: NA
J: TRBJ1-2
V: TRBV5-6

CDR3: CASSSEGAGGLVTQYF
DNA: TGTGCCAGCAGCTCCGAGGGTGCAGGGGGTCTCGTGACCCAGTACTTC
D: TRBD1
size: NA
J: TRBJ2-5
V: TRBV5-5

CDR3: CASSVEGLAVYEQYF
DNA: TGTGCCAGCAGTGTTGAGGGACTAGCGGTGTACGAGCAGTACTTC
D: TRBD2
size: NA
J: TRBJ2-7
V: TRBV6-1

CDR3: CASSTLEGWENIQYF
DNA: TGTGCCAGCAGCACCCTCGAGGGTTGGGAAAACATTCAGTACTTC
D: NA
size: few
J: TRBJ2-4
V: TRBV5-4

CDR3: CASTPGSQGGTDTQYF
DNA: TGTGCCAGTACTCCGGGCTCCCAGGGGGGCACAGATACGCAGTATTTT
D: TRBD1
size: once
J: TRBJ2-3
V: TRBV19

CDR3: CAWSVGAGTETQYF
DNA: TGTGCCTGGAGTGTAGGAGCAGGGACGGAGACCCAGTACTTC
D: NA
size: NA
J: TRBJ2-5
V: TRBV30

CDR3: CSVEGLARTRTDTQYF
DNA: TGCAGCGTTGAAGGACTAGCGAGAACTCGCACAGATACGCAGTATTTT
D: TRBD2
size: NA
J: TRBJ2-3
V: TRBV29-1

CDR3: CASSLYDEQYF
DNA: TGTGCCAGCAGCTTATATGACGAGCAGTACTTC
D: NA
size: NA
J: TRBJ2-7
V: TRBV11-2

CDR3: CASSVGLAGELFF
DNA: TGTGCCAGCAGCGTGGGACTTGCGGGGGAGCTGTTTTTT
D: NA
size: NA
J: TRBJ2-2
V: TRBV7-2

CDR3: CASSFTSGSSYEQYF
DNA: TGTGCCAGCAGCTTTACTAGCGGAAGCTCCTACGAGCAGTACTTC
D: TRBD2
size: NA
J: TRBJ2-7
V: TRBV7-2

CDR3: CASSVGAGRGNTEAFF
DNA: TGTGCCAGCAGCGTAGGGGCAGGCCGAGGGAACACTGAAGCTTTCTTT
D: NA
size: NA
J: TRBJ1-1
V: TRBV9

CDR3: CASSPTGVAYNEQFF
DNA: TGTGCCAGCAGCCCCACAGGGGTGGCCTACAATGAGCAGTTCTTC
D: TRBD1
size: NA
J: TRBJ2-1
V: TRBV7-6

CDR3: CAGSQGAYGNTIYF
DNA: TGTGCCGGAAGTCAGGGGGCTTATGGAAACACCATATATTTT
D: TRBD1
size: NA
J: TRBJ1-3
V: TRBV30

CDR3: CASSQAQAGVGEQFF
DNA: TGTGCCAGCAGCCAAGCCCAAGCGGGAGTGGGTGAGCAGTTCTTC
D: TRBD2
size: NA
J: TRBJ2-1
V: TRBV4-2

CDR3: CASRTGGGTDTQYF
DNA: TGCGCCAGCAGGACGGGAGGTGGCACAGATACGCAGTATTTT
D: TRBD2
size: NA
J: TRBJ2-3
V: TRBV5-1

CDR3: CASRPGQLYEQYF
DNA: TGTGCCAGCAGGCCCGGACAGCTCTACGAGCAGTACTTC
D: NA
size: NA
J: TRBJ2-7
V: TRBV6-6

CDR3: CASSLEAGTYTGELFF
DNA: TGTGCCAGCAGCTTAGAAGCGGGGACTTACACCGGGGAGCTGTTTTTT
D: TRBD2
size: NA
J: TRBJ2-2
V: TRBV7-2

CDR3: CASSVGQGWWETQYF
DNA: TGTGCCAGCAGTGTGGGACAGGGGTGGTGGGAGACCCAGTACTTC
D: TRBD1
size: NA
J: TRBJ2-5
V: TRBV25-1

CDR3: CASREAHFTDTQYF
DNA: TGTGCCAGCAGGGAGGCCCACTTCACAGATACGCAGTATTTT
D: NA
size: few
J: TRBJ2-3
V: TRBV6-5

CDR3: CASRGWFEGNEKLFF
DNA: TGTGCCAGCAGGGGCTGGTTCGAGGGGAATGAAAAACTGTTTTTT
D: NA
size: NA
J: TRBJ1-4
V: TRBV7-8

CDR3: CASSTWPPSGRVSEQYF
DNA: TGCGCCAGCAGCACCTGGCCCCCTTCGGGAAGGGTCTCCGAGCAGTACTTC
D: NA
size: few
J: TRBJ2-7
V: TRBV5-1

CDR3: CASSLAGHSEPQHF
DNA: TGCGCCAGCAGCTTGGCAGGGCATAGTGAGCCCCAGCATTTT
D: NA
size: NA
J: TRBJ1-5
V: TRBV5-1

CDR3: CASSLTPGQGAWYGYTF
DNA: TGTGCCAGCAGTTTAACCCCGGGACAGGGGGCCTGGTATGGCTACACCTTC
D: TRBD1
size: NA
J: TRBJ1-2
V: TRBV27